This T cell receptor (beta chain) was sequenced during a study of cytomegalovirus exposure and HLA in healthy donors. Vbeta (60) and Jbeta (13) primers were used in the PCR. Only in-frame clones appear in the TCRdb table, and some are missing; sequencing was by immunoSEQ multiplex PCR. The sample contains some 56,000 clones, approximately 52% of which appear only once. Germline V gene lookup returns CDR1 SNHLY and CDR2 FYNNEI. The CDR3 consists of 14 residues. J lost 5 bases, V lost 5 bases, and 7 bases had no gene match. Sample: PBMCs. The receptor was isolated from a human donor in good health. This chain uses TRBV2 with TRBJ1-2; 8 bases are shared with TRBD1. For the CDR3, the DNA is TGTGCCAGCAGTAGACAGGGGACGGCTTATGGCTACACCTTC. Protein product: CASSRQGTAYGYTF.